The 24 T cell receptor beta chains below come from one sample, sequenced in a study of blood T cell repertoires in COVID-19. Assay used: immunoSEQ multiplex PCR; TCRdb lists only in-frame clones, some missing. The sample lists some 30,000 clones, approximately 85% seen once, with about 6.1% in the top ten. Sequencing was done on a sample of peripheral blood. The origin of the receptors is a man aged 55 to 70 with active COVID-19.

CDR3 residues: CASSKRLAGAWETQYF. The CDR3, as DNA: TGTGCCAGCAGCAAAAGACTAGCGGGAGCTTGGGAGACCCAGTACTTC. The chain combines TRBV27 with TRBJ2-5; 12 nucleotides align to TRBD2. The length of the CDR3 is 16 residues. CDR1 and CDR2 (germline): MNHEY, SMNVEV (reference sequence). Germline trimming cut 6 bases from V and 5 bases from J; bases unmatched to any gene: 10.

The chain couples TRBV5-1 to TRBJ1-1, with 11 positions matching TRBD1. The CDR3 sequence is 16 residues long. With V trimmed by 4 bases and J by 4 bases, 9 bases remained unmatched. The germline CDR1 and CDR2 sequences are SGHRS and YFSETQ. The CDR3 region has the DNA TGCGCCAGCAGCCAAACAGGGACAGGGGGATTCACTGAAGCTTTCTTT. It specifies CASSQTGTGGFTEAFF.

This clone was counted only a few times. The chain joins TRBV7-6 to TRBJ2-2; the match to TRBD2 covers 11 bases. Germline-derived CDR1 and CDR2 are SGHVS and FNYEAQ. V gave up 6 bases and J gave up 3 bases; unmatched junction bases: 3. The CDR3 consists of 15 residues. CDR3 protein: CASRQGLADTGELFF. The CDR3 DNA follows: TGTGCCAGCAGGCAGGGACTAGCGGACACCGGGGAGCTGTTTTTT.

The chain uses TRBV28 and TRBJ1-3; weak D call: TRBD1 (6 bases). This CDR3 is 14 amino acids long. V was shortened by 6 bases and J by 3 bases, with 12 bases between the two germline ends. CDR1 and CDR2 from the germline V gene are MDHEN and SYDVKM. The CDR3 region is CASSGAGVGNTIYF. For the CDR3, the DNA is TGTGCCAGCAGCGGGGCAGGGGTTGGAAACACCATATATTTT.

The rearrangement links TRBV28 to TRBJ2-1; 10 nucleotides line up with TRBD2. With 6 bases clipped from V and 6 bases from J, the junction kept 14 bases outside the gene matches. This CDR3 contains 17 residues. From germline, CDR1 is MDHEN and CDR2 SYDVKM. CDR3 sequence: CASSLKGPSGSTNEQFF. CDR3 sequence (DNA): TGTGCCAGCAGCCTTAAGGGTCCTAGCGGGAGTACCAATGAGCAGTTCTTC.

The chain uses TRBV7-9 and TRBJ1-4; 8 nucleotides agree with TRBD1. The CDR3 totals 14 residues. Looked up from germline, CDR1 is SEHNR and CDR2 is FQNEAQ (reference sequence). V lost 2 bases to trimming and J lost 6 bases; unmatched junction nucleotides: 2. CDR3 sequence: CASSLTGGHEKLFF. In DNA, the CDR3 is TGTGCCAGCAGCTTAACAGGGGGGCATGAAAAACTGTTTTTT.

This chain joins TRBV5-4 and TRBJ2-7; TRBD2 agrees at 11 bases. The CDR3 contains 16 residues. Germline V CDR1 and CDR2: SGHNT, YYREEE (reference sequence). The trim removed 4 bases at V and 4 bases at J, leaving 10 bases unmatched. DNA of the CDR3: TGTGCCAGCAGCCCCAAGCGACTAGCGGGAAAGTACGAGCAGTACTTC. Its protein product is CASSPKRLAGKYEQYF.

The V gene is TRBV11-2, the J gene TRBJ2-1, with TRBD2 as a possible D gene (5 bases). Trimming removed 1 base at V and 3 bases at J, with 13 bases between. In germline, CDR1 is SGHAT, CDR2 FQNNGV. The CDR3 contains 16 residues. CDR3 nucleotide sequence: TGTGCCAGCAGCTTAGTAAGGCTAGCTTTCTACAATGAGCAGTTCTTC. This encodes CASSLVRLAFYNEQFF. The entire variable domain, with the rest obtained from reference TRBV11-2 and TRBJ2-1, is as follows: EAGVAQSPRYKIIEKRQSVAFWCNPISGHATLYWYQQILGQGPKLLIQFQNNGVVDDSQLPKDRFSAERLKGVDSTLKIQPAKLEDSAVYLCASSLVRLAFYNEQFFGPGTRLTVL.

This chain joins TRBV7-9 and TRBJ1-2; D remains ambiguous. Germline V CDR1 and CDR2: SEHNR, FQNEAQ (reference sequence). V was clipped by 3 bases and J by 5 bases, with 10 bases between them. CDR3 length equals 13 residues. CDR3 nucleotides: TGTGCCAGCAGCTTTCCACAGCCGTATGGCTACACCTTC. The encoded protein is CASSFPQPYGYTF.

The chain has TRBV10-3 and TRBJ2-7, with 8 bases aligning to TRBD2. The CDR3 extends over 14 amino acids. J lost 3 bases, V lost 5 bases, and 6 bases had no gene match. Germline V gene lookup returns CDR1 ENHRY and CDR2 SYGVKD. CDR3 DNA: TGTGCCATCAGTCGAGCGGGAGCAGACTACGAGCAGTACGTC. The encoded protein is CAISRAGADYEQYV.

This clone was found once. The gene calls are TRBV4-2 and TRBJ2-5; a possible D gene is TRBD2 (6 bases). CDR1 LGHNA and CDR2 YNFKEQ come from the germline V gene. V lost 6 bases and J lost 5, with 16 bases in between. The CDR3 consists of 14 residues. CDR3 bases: TGTGCCAGCAGTCAAAAACCGGGGGTCGAGACCCAGTACTTC. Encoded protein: CASSQKPGVETQYF.

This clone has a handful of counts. The DNA of the CDR3 is TGTGCCAGCAGCAGCGGGAGCACAGATACGCAGTATTTT. Its protein is CASSSGSTDTQYF. The chain recombines TRBV9 with TRBJ2-3; D perhaps matches TRBD2 (6 bases). Germline CDR1 is SGDLS and CDR2 is YYNGEE. V shed 4 bases and J shed 0 bases, with 6 bases lying between them. The CDR3 consists of 13 residues.

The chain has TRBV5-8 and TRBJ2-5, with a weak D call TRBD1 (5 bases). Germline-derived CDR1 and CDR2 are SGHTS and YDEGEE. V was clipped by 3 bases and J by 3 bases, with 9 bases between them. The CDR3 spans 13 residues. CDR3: CASSSSREETQYF. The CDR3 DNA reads TGTGCCAGCAGCTCAAGCAGGGAAGAGACCCAGTACTTC.

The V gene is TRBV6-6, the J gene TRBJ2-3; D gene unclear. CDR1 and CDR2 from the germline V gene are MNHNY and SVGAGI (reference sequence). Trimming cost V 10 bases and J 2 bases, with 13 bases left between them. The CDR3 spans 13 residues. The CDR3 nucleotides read TGTGCCAACTCAAAGAAGTTCACAGATACGCAGTATTTT. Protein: CANSKKFTDTQYF.

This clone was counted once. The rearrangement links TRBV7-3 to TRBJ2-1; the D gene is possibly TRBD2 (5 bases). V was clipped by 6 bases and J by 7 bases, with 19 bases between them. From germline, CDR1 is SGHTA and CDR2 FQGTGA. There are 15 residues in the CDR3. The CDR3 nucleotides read TGTGCCAGCAGTTTAGGACTTGGGTGGGGAAATGAGCAGTTCTTC. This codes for CASSLGLGWGNEQFF.

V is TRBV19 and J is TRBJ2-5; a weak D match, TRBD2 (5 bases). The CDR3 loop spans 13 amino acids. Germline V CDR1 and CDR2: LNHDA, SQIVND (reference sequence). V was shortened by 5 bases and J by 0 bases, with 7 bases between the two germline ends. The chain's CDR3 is CASSDYHQETQYF. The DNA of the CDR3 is TGTGCCAGTAGTGACTACCACCAAGAGACCCAGTACTTC.

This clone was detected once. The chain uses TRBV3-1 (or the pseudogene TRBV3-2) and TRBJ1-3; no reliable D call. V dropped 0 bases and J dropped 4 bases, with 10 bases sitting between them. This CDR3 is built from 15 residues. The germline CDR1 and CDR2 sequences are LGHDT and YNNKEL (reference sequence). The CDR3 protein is CASSQDLTPGNTIYF. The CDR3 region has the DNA TGTGCCAGCAGCCAAGATCTTACTCCGGGAAACACCATATATTTT.

Here the CDR3 DNA reads TGTGCCACCAAGGGACTAGCGGGAGCTGAGCAGTTCTTC. Protein sequence: CATKGLAGAEQFF. This sequence joins TRBV24-1 and TRBJ2-1; 14 bases are shared with TRBD2. The CDR3 runs 13 residues. V gave up 8 bases and J gave up 9 bases; unmatched junction bases: 2. The germline gives CDR1 KGHDR, CDR2 SFDVKD.

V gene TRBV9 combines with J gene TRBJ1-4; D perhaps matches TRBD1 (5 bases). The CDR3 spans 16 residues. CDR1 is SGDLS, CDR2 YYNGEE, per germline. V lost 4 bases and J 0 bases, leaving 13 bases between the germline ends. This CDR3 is CASSRARQSTNEKLFF. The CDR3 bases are TGTGCCAGCAGCCGCGCCAGACAGTCAACTAATGAAAAACTGTTTTTT.

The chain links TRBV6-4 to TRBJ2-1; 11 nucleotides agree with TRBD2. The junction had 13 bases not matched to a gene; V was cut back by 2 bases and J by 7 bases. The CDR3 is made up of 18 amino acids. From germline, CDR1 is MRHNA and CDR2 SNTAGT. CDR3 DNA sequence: TGTGCCAGCAGTGACCGCCCCCTGACTAGCGGGATCAGGAATGAGCAGTTCTTC. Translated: CASSDRPLTSGIRNEQFF.

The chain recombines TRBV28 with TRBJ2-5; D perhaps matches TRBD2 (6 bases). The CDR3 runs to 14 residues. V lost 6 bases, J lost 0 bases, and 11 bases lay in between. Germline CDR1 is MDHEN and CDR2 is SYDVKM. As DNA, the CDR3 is TGTGCCAGCAGCGGGGCGGGATACCAAGAGACCCAGTACTTC. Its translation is CASSGAGYQETQYF.

CDR3 sequence: CASSLSGTRIGEELFF. CDR3 nucleotides: TGTGCCAGCAGCTTGTCCGGGACTAGAATTGGAGAGGAGCTGTTTTTT. The chain recombines TRBV7-2 with TRBJ2-2; the match to TRBD2 covers 8 bases. Germline-derived CDR1 and CDR2 are SGHTA and FQGNSA. This CDR3 region has 16 residues. The V gene end was trimmed by 3 bases and the J gene end by 10 bases; junction bases not matched to a gene: 13.

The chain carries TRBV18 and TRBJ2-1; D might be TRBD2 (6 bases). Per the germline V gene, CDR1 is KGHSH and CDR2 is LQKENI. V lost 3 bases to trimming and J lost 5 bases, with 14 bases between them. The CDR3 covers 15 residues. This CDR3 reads CASSPFRDSNNEQFF. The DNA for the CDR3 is TGTGCCAGCTCACCCTTCCGGGACTCTAACAATGAGCAGTTCTTC.

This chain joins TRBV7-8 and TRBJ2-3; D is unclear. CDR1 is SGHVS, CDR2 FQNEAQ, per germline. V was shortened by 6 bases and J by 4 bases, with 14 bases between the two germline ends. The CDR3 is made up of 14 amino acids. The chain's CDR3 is CASRSRRWPDTQYF. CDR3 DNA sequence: TGTGCCAGCAGATCTAGGCGGTGGCCAGATACGCAGTATTTT. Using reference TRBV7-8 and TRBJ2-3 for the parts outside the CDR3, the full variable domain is GAGVSQSPRYKVAKRGQDVALRCDPISGHVSLFWYQQALGQGPEFLTYFQNEAQLDKSGLPSDRFFAERPEGSVSTLKIQRTQQEDSAVYLCASRSRRWPDTQYFGPGTRLTVL.